The rows below give T cell receptor beta chains drawn from one sample of a study of Graves' ophthalmopathy and Graves' hyperthyroidism. TCRdb re-called the multiplex PCR reads through MiXCR, storing one row per CDR3 protein. The table records 600,000 to 700,000 distinct CDR3 sequences, just over 40% of them present only once. The sequenced sample consisted of peripheral blood. Every receptor here comes from an adult man with Graves' ophthalmopathy. The CDR3 runs from the conserved cysteine through the conserved F or W. D genes are given only for firm matches. Clone size is not always given. Where it is, it says once, few, many or a class for expanded clones.

V	size	J	D	CDR3	DNA
TRBV25-1	once	TRBJ1-1	.	CASSSINLNTEAFF	TGTGCCAGCAGTAGTATAAACCTTAACACTGAAGCTTTCTTT
TRBV20-1	many	TRBJ2-5	.	CSARDSPQETQYF	TGCAGTGCTAGAGACAGTCCCCAAGAGACCCAGTACTTC
TRBV10-3	once	TRBJ1-1	.	CAISEGTGTEAFF	TGTGCCATCAGTGAGGGAACGGGTACTGAAGCTTTCTTT
TRBV5-1	many	TRBJ2-7	TRBD1	CASSPGGTGGPYEQYF	TGCGCCAGCAGCCCGGGCGGGACAGGGGGCCCCTACGAGCAGTACTTC
TRBV19	.	TRBJ1-3	.	CAWGGLPSGNTIYF	TGTGCCTGGGGGGGACTTCCCTCTGGAAACACCATATATTTT
TRBV29-1	once	TRBJ2-2	.	CSAAGTLFF	TGCAGCGCCGCCGGGACGCTGTTTTTT
TRBV19	.	TRBJ1-5	TRBD1	CATMNIGGGNQPQHF	TGTGCCACCATGAATATAGGGGGCGGAAATCAGCCCCAGCATTTT
TRBV7-9	many	TRBJ1-6	.	CASSPTRGGSSYNSPLHF	TGTGCCAGCAGCCCCACCCGGGGGGGGAGCTCCTATAATTCACCCCTCCACTTT
TRBV7-8	few	TRBJ2-2	.	CASSLSGVRGTGELFF	TGTGCCAGCAGCTTAAGTGGGGTCAGAGGGACCGGGGAGCTGTTTTTT
TRBV20-1	many	TRBJ1-2	.	CSATVYGDRYNYGYTF	TGCAGTGCCACCGTGTATGGGGACCGCTATAACTATGGCTACACCTTC
TRBV24-1	.	TRBJ2-3	TRBD2	CATSDRRSSGLAGGTDTQYF	TGTGCCACCAGTGATAGGCGGTCCAGCGGACTAGCGGGGGGCACAGATACGCAGTATTTT
TRBV25-1	.	TRBJ1-4	.	CASSDGVWEKLFF	TGTGCCAGCAGTGATGGGGTATGGGAAAAACTGTTTTTT
TRBV10-3	many	TRBJ2-7	.	CAMGDGIHYEQYF	TGTGCCATGGGGGACGGCATTCACTACGAGCAGTACTTC
TRBV29-1	many	TRBJ2-3	.	CSVVAGTDTQYF	TGCAGCGTTGTCGCGGGCACAGATACGCAGTATTTT
TRBV24-1	many	TRBJ2-2	.	CATSDLVTGELFF	TGTGCCACCAGTGATTTGGTAACCGGGGAGCTGTTTTTT
TRBV20-1	many	TRBJ2-5	TRBD2	CSATGLAGETQYF	TGCAGTGCTACCGGACTAGCGGGGGAGACCCAGTACTTC
TRBV9	.	TRBJ2-5	TRBD2	CASSENRGGLSSIEETQYF	TGTGCCAGCAGCGAAAACCGGGGGGGACTAAGCAGCATCGAAGAGACCCAGTACTTC
TRBV4-1	.	TRBJ2-7	.	CPSSLYEQYF	TGCCCCAGCAGCCTCTACGAGCAGTACTTC
TRBV3-1	few	TRBJ1-2	.	CASSQEVPERGYTF	TGTGCCAGCAGCCAAGAAGTCCCAGAACGGGGCTACACCTTC
TRBV7-9	many	TRBJ2-7	TRBD1	CASSPGQGSPYEQYF	TGTGCCAGCAGCCCGGGACAGGGGAGCCCCTACGAGCAGTACTTC
TRBV15	.	TRBJ1-2	.	CVTGTGPDTKYGYTF	TGTGTCACCGGCACGGGGCCTGACACTAAATATGGCTACACCTTC
TRBV19	.	TRBJ1-6	TRBD1	CASSIGTGIHF	TGTGCCAGTAGTATAGGGACAGGCATCCACTTT
TRBV12-3/TRBV12-4	few	TRBJ1-1	TRBD1	CASGWDSLNTEAFF	TGTGCCAGCGGATGGGACAGCTTGAACACTGAAGCTTTCTTT
TRBV11-1	.	TRBJ2-3	TRBD2	CASSTGTSGSTDTQYF	TGTGCCAGCAGCACAGGGACTAGCGGGAGCACAGATACGCAGTATTTT
TRBV5-1	many	TRBJ1-3	.	CASSVGRDRSGNTIYF	TGCGCCAGCAGCGTTGGACGGGACCGCTCTGGAAACACCATATATTTT
TRBV2	many	TRBJ2-7	.	CASRGAEQYF	TGTGCCAGCAGAGGGGCCGAGCAGTACTTC
TRBV3-1	few	TRBJ1-2	.	CASSRQDEHYGYTF	TGTGCCAGCAGCCGACAGGATGAACATTATGGCTACACCTTC
TRBV5-1	few	TRBJ1-1	.	CASGLASNTEAFF	TGCGCCAGTGGGCTGGCCTCGAACACTGAAGCTTTCTTT
TRBV19	.	TRBJ1-1	.	CASSTDSSRLSTEAFF	TGTGCCAGTAGTACAGATAGTTCCAGGTTGAGCACTGAAGCTTTCTTT
TRBV9	many	TRBJ2-5	.	CASSFTGGVTETQYF	TGTGCCAGCAGCTTCACGGGGGGCGTCACGGAGACCCAGTACTTC
TRBV2	few	TRBJ2-7	.	CASSEGSFWWRMTYEQYF	TGTGCCAGCAGTGAAGGTTCTTTTTGGTGGCGCATGACCTACGAGCAGTACTTC
TRBV10-3	.	TRBJ1-1	TRBD1	CAISVQGAVAFF	TGTGCCATCAGTGTACAGGGGGCTGTAGCTTTCTTT
TRBV19	many	TRBJ1-6	.	CASTSRFRGTNSPLHF	TGTGCCAGTACCTCCCGGTTCAGAGGTACTAATTCACCCCTCCACTTT
TRBV5-5	many	TRBJ1-6	.	CASSLVQSHSPLHF	TGTGCCAGCAGCTTGGTACAGTCACATTCACCCCTCCACTTT
TRBV20-1	many	TRBJ1-5	.	CSARNGQSNQPQHF	TGCAGTGCTAGGAACGGGCAGAGCAATCAGCCCCAGCATTTT
TRBV7-9	many	TRBJ1-1	.	CASSLRGYEAFF	TGTGCCAGCAGCTTGCGAGGATATGAAGCTTTCTTT
TRBV7-2	many	TRBJ2-5	.	CASSLLTWAKETQYF	TGTGCCAGCAGCTTACTGACCTGGGCGAAAGAGACCCAGTACTTC
TRBV7-9	many	TRBJ1-1	.	CASSVAGSEAFF	TGTGCCAGCAGCGTGGCGGGTTCTGAAGCTTTCTTT
TRBV29-1	.	TRBJ2-2	TRBD1	CSGWDRGTGELFF	TGCAGCGGATGGGACAGGGGGACCGGGGAGCTGTTTTTT
TRBV7-6	.	TRBJ1-3	.	CASSLGTLNTIYF	TGTGCCAGCAGCTTAGGGACTTTGAACACCATATATTTT
TRBV7-8	.	TRBJ2-7	TRBD2	CASSLASRWRESSYEQYF	TGTGCCAGCAGCTTAGCGTCGCGTTGGCGGGAGAGCTCCTACGAGCAGTACTTC
TRBV25-1	.	TRBJ2-7	TRBD2	CASSLSSGLTPYEQYF	TGTGCCAGCAGCTTATCCTCGGGACTAACCCCCTACGAGCAGTACTTC
TRBV9	.	TRBJ2-6	TRBD1	CASSTGDGANVLTF	TGTGCCAGCAGCACAGGGGATGGGGCCAACGTCCTGACTTTC
TRBV29-1	few	TRBJ2-3	.	CSVASAGGTDTQYF	TGCAGCGTTGCCTCGGCAGGGGGCACAGATACGCAGTATTTT
TRBV4-3	few	TRBJ2-5	TRBD2	CASSLGLASPSPQETQYF	TGCGCCAGCAGCCTGGGACTAGCCTCTCCGAGTCCACAAGAGACCCAGTACTTC
TRBV7-2	many	TRBJ2-2	TRBD2	CASSLAGLAGGGGELFF	TGTGCCAGCAGCTTAGCCGGACTAGCGGGAGGAGGCGGGGAGCTGTTTTTT
TRBV10-3	.	TRBJ1-1	.	CAIRGGGPNTEAFF	TGTGCCATCAGGGGAGGAGGGCCGAACACTGAAGCTTTCTTT
TRBV30	.	TRBJ2-5	TRBD1	CAWTTGVERETQYF	TGTGCCTGGACGACAGGGGTAGAGAGAGAGACCCAGTACTTC